This TCR beta chain was captured in a study of post-analysis software for immune sequencing data. Study as a whole: Secondary progressive, relapsing-remitting and progressive-relapsing multiple sclerosis were among the included disease courses.

Trimming stripped 2 bases from V and 1 base from J, with 12 bases between. The CDR3 loop spans 16 amino acids. In germline, CDR1 is SGHTA, CDR2 FQGTGA. Prepared TCR beta cDNA libraries contained unique molecular identifiers. Starting from roughly 1 to 10 million T cells, the study yielded roughly 0.5 million cDNA molecules. TCRdb fed the PCR reads into MiXCR, producing one record per CDR3 protein. Counted here are 800,000 to 950,000 distinct CDR3 sequences, 53% occurring once; the ten biggest clones make up about 4.5%. Study-level points and caveats: There were five TRBV segments more frequent in patients than controls, and TRBV5-6, TRBV5-1 and TRBV20-1 were among them. Same-batch samples co-clustered strongly by F measure. Multiple sclerosis patients showed significantly lower normalized Chao1 diversity than controls did.

With respect to this clonotype: What it binds is not known.

The clonotype originates from a girl between 5 and 17 years old with multiple sclerosis. Material for sequencing was blood. This chain joins TRBV7-3 and TRBJ2-1; no definite D call. The DNA of the CDR3 is TGTGCCAGCAGCTTACCCGGGCGTGCGTCCTACAATGAGCAGTTCTTC. Its protein product is CASSLPGRASYNEQFF.